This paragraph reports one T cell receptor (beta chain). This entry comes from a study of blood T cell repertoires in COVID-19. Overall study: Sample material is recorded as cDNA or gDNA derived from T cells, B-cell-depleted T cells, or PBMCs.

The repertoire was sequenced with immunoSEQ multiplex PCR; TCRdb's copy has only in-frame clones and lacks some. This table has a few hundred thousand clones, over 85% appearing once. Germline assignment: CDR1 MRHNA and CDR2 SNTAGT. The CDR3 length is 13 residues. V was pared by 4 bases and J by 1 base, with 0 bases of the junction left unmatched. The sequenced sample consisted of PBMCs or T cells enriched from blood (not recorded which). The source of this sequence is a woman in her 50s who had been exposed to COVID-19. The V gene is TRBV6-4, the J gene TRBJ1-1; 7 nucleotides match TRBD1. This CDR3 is CASSAGGNTEAFF. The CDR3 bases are TGTGCCAGCAGTGCAGGGGGGAACACTGAAGCTTTCTTT.